One sample yielded the 28 T cell receptor beta chains listed below, sequenced in a study of response to subunit inactivated influenza vaccine. TCRdb processed the RT-PCR reads anew with MiXCR; each CDR3 protein has one entry. The sample consists of more than 450,000 distinct CDR3 sequences, approximately 10% of them appearing once. These data were also reused for a study on T cells expressing NK-cell markers. From that second work: Production of TCR beta cDNA relied on 5'RACE template switching with UMIs.

Sample: PBMCs from blood, taken on the day of vaccination. The receptor source for this set is a man in his fifties or sixties who received an inactivated influenza vaccine.

This clonotype was detected only a few times. The J gene is TRBJ2-2, the V gene TRBV5-1; 7 bases are shared with TRBD1. Per germline, CDR1 SGHRS and CDR2 YFSETQ. Unmatched junction bases numbered 21, after V lost 4 bases and J lost 3 bases. The CDR3 is made up of 20 amino acids. CDR3 sequence (DNA): TGCGCCAGCAGCCAGACTTTGACCGCTCGCCGACAGGGAGACACCGGGGAGCTGTTTTTT. It is translated as CASSQTLTARRQGDTGELFF. The full variable domain, rest sourced from reference TRBV5-1 and TRBJ2-2, is KAGVTQTPRYLIKTRGQQVTLSCSPISGHRSVSWYQQTPGQGLQFLFEYFSETQRNKGNFPGRFSGRQFSNSRSEMNVSTLELGDSALYLCASSQTLTARRQGDTGELFFGEGSRLTVL.

Comment on this clonotype: Germline and junction disagree at one end, which may indicate a read error. The rearrangement joins TRBV20-1 to TRBJ2-7, with D perhaps matching TRBD2 (6 bases). Germline loops: CDR1 DFQATT, CDR2 SNEGSKA (reference sequence). This CDR3 contains 14 residues. DNA for the CDR3: TGCAGTACTAGAGATGGCCAGGGACTCTTCGAGCAGTACTTC. Encoded protein: CSTRDGQGLFEQYF.

The genes are TRBV24-1 and TRBJ2-3; D is ambiguous. Germline V gene sequence: CDR1 KGHDR, CDR2 SFDVKD. CDR3 length equals 14 residues. V was shortened by 9 bases and J by 0 bases, with 12 bases between the two germline ends. CDR3 nucleotide sequence: TGTGCCACCGCAGACGGATCTAGCACAGATACGCAGTATTTT. Translating it yields CATADGSSTDTQYF.

This chain connects TRBV19 to TRBJ1-5; D possibly corresponds to TRBD1 (5 bases). CDR3 length equals 17 residues. Per germline, CDR1 LNHDA and CDR2 SQIVND (reference sequence). The V and J ends lost 7 bases and 7 bases respectively, with 26 bases between them. CDR3: CASTTTWEAGRGQPQHF. As DNA, the CDR3 is TGTGCCAGTACTACCACATGGGAGGCAGGGAGGGGACAGCCCCAGCATTTT.

This chain links TRBV6-5 with TRBJ1-4; tentatively, D is TRBD1 (5 bases). This CDR3 has 18 amino acids. The V end lost 2 bases, the J end lost 3 bases, and 19 bases lay between the germline ends. Germline values: CDR1 MNHEY, CDR2 SVGAGI. CDR3 bases: TGTGCCAGCAGTTACACCGCGCCATGGGGCGGATCTAATGAAAAACTGTTTTTT. It encodes CASSYTAPWGGSNEKLFF.

Worth noting for this clonotype: At one end the junction does not follow the germline gene, possibly because of a read error. This chain joins TRBV28 and TRBJ2-1; D may be TRBD1 (6 bases). From germline, CDR1 is MDHEN and CDR2 SYDVKM. This CDR3 contains 15 residues. In DNA form, the CDR3 reads TGTGCCAGCAGTTTAGCGGACAGCCCCTACAGTGAGCAGTTCTTC. It translates to CASSLADSPYSEQFF. Looking up the rest from reference TRBV28 and TRBJ2-1 gives the full variable domain: DVKVTQSSRYLVKRTGEKVFLECVQDMDHENMFWYRQDPGLGLRLIYFSYDVKMKEKGDIPEGYSVSREKKERFSLILESASTNQTSMYLCASSLADSPYSEQFFGPGTRLTVL.

The rearrangement joins TRBV30 to TRBJ1-2; 7 bases are shared with TRBD1. V was clipped by 1 base and J by 6 bases; unmatched bases: 2. Germline loops: CDR1 GTSNPN, CDR2 SVGIG (reference sequence). The CDR3 covers 12 residues. CDR3 in DNA: TGTGCCTGGAGTGCCCAGGGGGATGGCTACACCTTC. It codes for CAWSAQGDGYTF.

This clonotype has just a few counts. V and J are TRBV3-1 and TRBJ2-1; 14 bases align to TRBD2. V shed 4 bases and J 12 bases; nucleotides not matched to a gene: 5. Germline V CDR1 and CDR2: LGHDT, YNNKEL (reference sequence). The CDR3 extends over 14 amino acids. For the CDR3, the DNA is TGTGCCAGCAGCCCCCTTGGACTAGCGGGGGGGCAGTTCTTC. Amino acids: CASSPLGLAGGQFF.

The V gene is TRBV11-2, the J gene TRBJ2-7; TRBD2 matches 7 bases. Per the germline V gene, CDR1 is SGHAT and CDR2 is FQNNGV. V trimming: 4 bases; J trimming: 2 bases; junction bases outside the gene matches: 5. The CDR3 has 14 residues. CDR3 coding DNA: TGTGCCAGCAGCTCGGGGAGGGGCACCTACGAGCAGTACTTC. This sequence encodes CASSSGRGTYEQYF. The complete variable domain, with remaining parts taken from reference TRBV11-2 and TRBJ2-7, reads EAGVAQSPRYKIIEKRQSVAFWCNPISGHATLYWYQQILGQGPKLLIQFQNNGVVDDSQLPKDRFSAERLKGVDSTLKIQPAKLEDSAVYLCASSSGRGTYEQYFGPGTRLTVT.

This chain joins TRBV5-1 and TRBJ1-4; 9 bases agree with TRBD1. V dropped 3 bases and J dropped 7; count of bases not matched to a gene: 7. CDR1 and CDR2 from the germline V gene are SGHRS and YFSETQ. The CDR3 length is 15 residues. The chain's CDR3 is CASSSRGTGIEKLFF. In DNA, the CDR3 is TGCGCCAGCAGCTCCCGTGGGACAGGGATTGAAAAACTGTTTTTT.

V and J are TRBV6-1 and TRBJ1-4; unclear D gene. Germline CDR1 MNHNS, CDR2 SASEGT. V lost 6 bases to trimming and J lost 0 bases, with 8 bases between them. The CDR3 is 14 amino acids. CDR3 sequence reads: CASRPETTNEKLFF. The CDR3 DNA reads as TGTGCCAGCAGGCCAGAAACAACTAATGAAAAACTGTTTTTT.

The chain is built from TRBV5-1 and TRBJ2-4; 7 nucleotides align to TRBD1. The V and J ends lost 2 bases and 1 base, in that order; junction bases with no gene match: 6. This CDR3 spans 16 amino acids. In germline, CDR1 is SGHRS, CDR2 YFSETQ. CDR3 sequence (DNA): TGCGCCAGCAGCTTTGGGACAGCATCGGCCAAAAACATTCAGTACTTC. It yields the protein CASSFGTASAKNIQYF.

Many counts were recorded for this clonotype. The chain links TRBV12-3 or TRBV12-4 to TRBJ1-3; the D gene is possibly TRBD1 (6 bases). The V gene lost 6 bases and the J gene lost 2 bases, with 11 bases spanning the gap. The CDR3 has 14 residues. CDR3 DNA: TGTGCCAGCAGATCTACAGGGCCTGGAAACACCATATATTTT. Its translation: CASRSTGPGNTIYF.

The V gene is TRBV6-5, the J gene TRBJ2-2; 7 nucleotides align to TRBD2. The germline CDR1 and CDR2 sequences are MNHEY and SVGAGI. The CDR3 consists of 16 residues. V gave up 6 bases and J gave up 5 bases; unmatched junction bases: 12. CDR3: CASRDSPGRGTGELFF. The CDR3 DNA reads TGTGCCAGCAGAGACTCTCCGGGGCGGGGGACCGGGGAGCTGTTTTTT.

The chain combines TRBV5-1 with TRBJ2-3, with TRBD2 identical over 9 bases. Germline V gives CDR1 SGHRS, CDR2 YFSETQ. The V gene end was trimmed by 7 bases and the J gene end by 2 bases; junction bases not matched to a gene: 8. The CDR3 loop spans 15 amino acids. The CDR3 nucleotides are TGCGCCAGCCTATCTAGCGGGGATCTCACAGATACGCAGTATTTT. It encodes CASLSSGDLTDTQYF.

The chain carries TRBV13 and TRBJ2-1; D is unresolved. There are 16 residues in the CDR3. With 0 bases removed from V and 6 bases from J, the gap between germline ends came to 15 bases. CDR1 and CDR2 (germline): PRHDT, FYEKMQ (reference sequence). The CDR3 region is CASSLGSSLFSNEQFF. DNA for the CDR3: TGTGCCAGCAGCTTAGGTTCCAGCCTTTTTAGCAATGAGCAGTTCTTC.

This chain's CDR3 is CASTGSGGVNSPLHF. DNA for the CDR3: TGTGCCAGCACCGGTTCCGGGGGGGTCAATTCACCCCTCCACTTT. This chain links TRBV7-2 with TRBJ1-6; perhaps TRBD1 as D (5 bases). Trimming removed 7 bases at V and 7 bases at J, with 17 bases between. The CDR3 covers 15 residues. CDR1 and CDR2 from the germline V gene are SGHTA and FQGNSA.

The chain has TRBV28 and TRBJ1-2; TRBD1 matches 8 bases. Germline V gene sequence: CDR1 MDHEN, CDR2 SYDVKM. The CDR3 spans 13 residues. J was trimmed by 8 bases and V by 8 bases; bases with no gene match: 10. The CDR3 is CASCAGTGPGYTF. CDR3 coding DNA: TGTGCCAGCTGTGCAGGGACAGGTCCAGGCTACACCTTC.

This chain connects TRBV10-3 to TRBJ2-7, with 9 bases lining up with TRBD1. Germline trimming cut 7 bases from V and 3 bases from J; bases unmatched to any gene: 4. Germline V gene sequence: CDR1 ENHRY, CDR2 SYGVKD. The CDR3 totals 13 residues. The CDR3 loop is CAITAGQGYEQYF. The CDR3 coding sequence is TGTGCCATCACCGCGGGACAGGGCTACGAGCAGTACTTC.

About this clonotype itself: The junction departs from the called germline gene at one end, perhaps through a read error. The chain joins TRBV29-1 to TRBJ2-3; D not certain. The CDR3 is 15 residues long. Germline CDR1 SQVTM, CDR2 ANQGSEA. The CDR3 here is CSVIPVLMGRNTHYF. The CDR3 coding sequence is TGCAGCGTCATCCCGGTGCTAATGGGCCGGAATACGCACTATTTT.

This clonotype was detected only a few times. This chain connects TRBV20-1 to TRBJ2-5; the D is unclear. The CDR3 runs to 11 residues. Germline lookup yields CDR1 DFQATT and CDR2 SNEGSKA (reference sequence). V lost 3 bases to trimming and J lost 4 bases, with 6 bases between them. The DNA of the CDR3 is TGCAGTGCTAGGAGAATAGAGACCCAGTACTTC. Residues: CSARRIETQYF.

This clonotype was seen a handful of times. V and J are TRBV29-1 and TRBJ2-1, with D perhaps matching TRBD2 (7 bases). CDR3 length: 14 amino acids. Germline V gives CDR1 SQVTM, CDR2 ANQGSEA. The ends were cut back, 3 bases at V and 8 bases at J, with 17 bases in the middle. The CDR3 is CSVDGGGLGDEQFF. The CDR3 nucleotides read TGCAGCGTTGATGGCGGGGGCCTAGGGGATGAGCAGTTCTTC.

The CDR3 region has the DNA TGTGCCACCAGCAGAGCAGGGGCGAACACCGGGGAGCTGTTTTTT. It yields the protein CATSRAGANTGELFF. The chain couples TRBV15 to TRBJ2-2, with TRBD1 as a possible D gene (6 bases). Trimming pared 1 base from V and 0 bases from J, leaving 6 bases between. CDR1 LNHNV and CDR2 YYDKDF come from the germline V gene (reference sequence). The CDR3 is 15 amino acids.

The table lists this clonotype with a few counts. The chain uses TRBV7-2 and TRBJ1-2; D may be TRBD1 (6 bases). Germline CDR1 SGHTA, CDR2 FQGNSA. The CDR3 sequence is 13 residues long. V was shortened by 1 base and J by 7 bases, with 10 bases between the two germline ends. In nucleotides, the CDR3 is TGTGCCAGCAGCTTAGAGGGGGTTTTTGGCTACACCTTC. Encoded protein: CASSLEGVFGYTF.

This clonotype was picked up a small number of times. V and J are TRBV29-1 and TRBJ1-4; D may be TRBD1 (6 bases). Deletions cut 4 bases from V and 4 bases from J, with 10 bases between. This CDR3 comprises 13 residues. Germline V gene lookup returns CDR1 SQVTM and CDR2 ANQGSEA. CDR3 coding DNA: TGCAGCGTTGTTGTACAGGGTAATGAAAAACTGTTTTTT. This encodes CSVVVQGNEKLFF.

The chain combines TRBV6-1 with TRBJ2-3; 9 nucleotides match TRBD2. Germline V gene lookup returns CDR1 MNHNS and CDR2 SASEGT. The CDR3 consists of 15 residues. Unmatched junction bases numbered 7, after V lost 3 bases and J lost 6 bases. The CDR3 reads CASSEVSGSRDTQYF. The CDR3, as DNA: TGTGCCAGCAGTGAGGTTAGCGGGAGTCGGGATACGCAGTATTTT.

This clonotype was detected only a few times. The chain links TRBV30 to TRBJ2-4, with 10 bases fitting TRBD1. After removal of 2 bases from V and 7 bases from J, the junction contained 8 bases not matched to a gene. The V gene's germline CDR1 is GTSNPN and CDR2 SVGIG (reference sequence). The CDR3 has 15 amino acids. CDR3 bases: TGTGCCTGGAGTTTGGGACAGGGGATCGGGAACATTCAGTACTTC. Translation: CAWSLGQGIGNIQYF.

This clonotype has a handful of counts. V gene TRBV11-2 combines with J gene TRBJ2-5; 8 nucleotides align to TRBD1. V shed 3 bases and J 0 bases; nucleotides not matched to a gene: 9. The CDR3 is made up of 17 amino acids. Germline CDR1 reads SGHAT; CDR2 reads FQNNGV. The CDR3 spells CASSFRGTGRYQETQYF. Here the CDR3 DNA reads TGTGCCAGCAGCTTTAGAGGGACAGGACGTTACCAAGAGACCCAGTACTTC.